A selection of T cell receptor beta chains follows, all from one sample in a study of CD8+ T cells in alopecia areata. The method was immunoSEQ multiplex PCR; TCRdb's version includes in-frame clones alone and lacks a portion of them. The sample has some 170,000 clones; about 70% are singletons. This specimen was CD8+ T cells sorted from blood, taken at week 0. Receptor source: a human donor with alopecia areata. Each CDR3 is given with its conserved first and last residue. D genes are given only for firm matches. The size entry is marked missing in some rows and otherwise reads once, few, many or a size class.

v_call	j_call	d_call	clone_size	cdr3_nt	cdr3_aa
TRBV5-1	TRBJ1-2	TRBD1	-	TGCGCCAGCAGCTTGGCCCCGGACAGGGTTGATTATGGCTACACCTTC	CASSLAPDRVDYGYTF
TRBV29-1	TRBJ2-7	-	few	TGCAGCGTTGTGGCAGGGTCCTACGAGCAGTACTTC	CSVVAGSYEQYF
TRBV7-9	TRBJ2-7	-	-	TGTGCCAGCGGTTACGAGCAGTACTTC	CASGYEQYF
TRBV4-1	TRBJ2-7	TRBD1	few	TGCGCCAGCAGCCAAGTGTTTGGACAGGGTTACGAGCAGTACTTC	CASSQVFGQGYEQYF
TRBV27	TRBJ2-5	TRBD2	-	TGTGCCAGCAGTTTATCGGTAGCGGGAGGGGAGACCCAGTACTTC	CASSLSVAGGETQYF
TRBV4-1	TRBJ2-7	TRBD1	-	TGCGCCAGCAGCCAAGGGACAGGGAACGAGCAGTACTTC	CASSQGTGNEQYF
TRBV5-6	TRBJ1-1	-	-	TGTGCCAGGAGCTCCAGGATGAACACTGAAGCTTTCTTT	CARSSRMNTEAFF
TRBV2	TRBJ2-7	-	-	TGTGCCAGCGGGGGTCGGGACTCCTACGAGCAGTACTTC	CASGGRDSYEQYF
TRBV7-9	TRBJ2-5	TRBD1	few	TGTGCCAGCAGCCCCCCGACAGGGGGCGGAAAAGAGACCCAGTACTTC	CASSPPTGGGKETQYF
TRBV5-6	TRBJ1-3	-	medium-sized	TGTGCCAGCAGCTTGGAAGACACATCTGGAAACACCATATATTTT	CASSLEDTSGNTIYF
TRBV13	TRBJ2-7	-	-	TGTGCCAGCAGCTTATCAGGACGAGGGGGCTACGAGCAGTACTTC	CASSLSGRGGYEQYF
TRBV29-1	TRBJ2-2	-	-	TGCAGCGGGAGGGACGGGAACACCGGGGAGCTGTTTTTT	CSGRDGNTGELFF
TRBV30	TRBJ2-7	-	-	TGTGCCTGGAGCAAGAGTTACGAGCAGTACTTC	CAWSKSYEQYF
TRBV7-8	TRBJ2-1	-	-	TGTGCCAGCAGCCCGGGGGGCCCGAATGAGCAGTTCTTC	CASSPGGPNEQFF
TRBV29-1	TRBJ2-7	-	-	TGCAGCGTTTGGCGAACTGGGGAGCAGTACTTC	CSVWRTGEQYF